A single sample gave rise to the 23 T cell receptor beta chains below, sequenced in a study of shared clonotypes between healthy human individuals. Clones were read by immunoSEQ multiplex PCR, and TCRdb kept only the in-frame ones, dropping some. This table has 1,400,000 or so clones, about 98.5% appearing once. The material sequenced was naive CD4+ T cells sorted from blood. Subset in this sample: CD45RA+ positively selected. The receptors come from a man aged 25-40 years in good health.

The rearrangement links TRBV5-1 to TRBJ2-5; TRBD1 aligns across 7 bases. The CDR3 is made up of 14 amino acids. Germline V gene sequence: CDR1 SGHRS, CDR2 YFSETQ. V lost 2 bases, J lost 5 bases, and 6 bases stayed unmatched. The CDR3 sequence: CASSFTGERETQYF. The CDR3 DNA reads TGCGCCAGCAGCTTCACAGGGGAAAGGGAGACCCAGTACTTC. Variable domain in full (rest from reference TRBV5-1 and TRBJ2-5): KAGVTQTPRYLIKTRGQQVTLSCSPISGHRSVSWYQQTPGQGLQFLFEYFSETQRNKGNFPGRFSGRQFSNSRSEMNVSTLELGDSALYLCASSFTGERETQYFGPGTRLLVL.

The chain couples TRBV27 to TRBJ1-1; D perhaps matches TRBD1 (6 bases). The CDR3 extends over 14 amino acids. The V gene lost 5 bases and the J gene lost 1 base, with 11 bases spanning the gap. The V gene's germline CDR1 is MNHEY and CDR2 SMNVEV (reference sequence). The CDR3 nucleotides are TGTGCCAGCAGTCGACCGGGACAGAACACTGAAGCTTTCTTT. It translates to CASSRPGQNTEAFF.

The rearrangement joins TRBV5-4 to TRBJ2-7; 8 bases map to TRBD2. Germline-derived CDR1 and CDR2 are SGHNT and YYREEE (reference sequence). The V segment lost 0 bases and the J segment 0 bases; nucleotides outside the gene matches: 8. The CDR3 totals 17 residues. The CDR3 spells CASSLGPGTRGSYEQYF. As DNA, the CDR3 is TGTGCCAGCAGCTTGGGTCCCGGGACTAGGGGCTCCTACGAGCAGTACTTC.

The J gene is TRBJ1-1, the V gene TRBV11-2, with TRBD1 as a possible D gene (6 bases). This CDR3 is built from 14 residues. The V and J ends lost 4 bases and 1 base respectively, with 10 bases between them. CDR1 is SGHAT and CDR2 is FQNNGV in the germline V gene. The CDR3, as DNA: TGTGCCAGCAGCTGGGACACCGGGAACACTGAAGCTTTCTTT. Its protein is CASSWDTGNTEAFF.

This chain links TRBV5-1 with TRBJ2-7; D possibly uses TRBD1 or TRBD2 (5 bases each). Trimming took off 4 bases at V and 6 bases at J, with 17 bases between the two ends. The CDR3 sequence is 14 residues long. The V gene's germline CDR1 is SGHRS and CDR2 YFSETQ. CDR3 nucleotides: TGCGCCAGCAGCCCCGGGACGGCTTTGAGCGAGCAGTACTTC. It yields the protein CASSPGTALSEQYF.

The gene calls are TRBV10-3 and TRBJ2-1; 11 bases fit TRBD2. The CDR3 has 15 amino acids. Germline V gene sequence: CDR1 ENHRY, CDR2 SYGVKD. After removal of 3 bases from V and 7 bases from J, the junction contained 5 bases not matched to a gene. The CDR3 DNA is TGTGCCATCAGTGACACACTAGCGGGAGCAAATGAGCAGTTCTTC. It encodes CAISDTLAGANEQFF.

V usage is TRBV5-1 and J usage is TRBJ2-5; 10 bases align to TRBD2. Germline values: CDR1 SGHRS, CDR2 YFSETQ. Germline trimming cut 4 bases from V and 3 bases from J; bases unmatched to any gene: 9. The CDR3 sequence is 16 residues long. CDR3 residues: CASSRASGSLKETQYF. The DNA of the CDR3 is TGCGCCAGCAGCCGGGCTAGCGGGAGCCTAAAAGAGACCCAGTACTTC.

The rearrangement links TRBV5-6 to TRBJ2-7; 10 bases match TRBD2. There are 12 residues in the CDR3. The J segment lost 13 bases and the V segment lost 6 bases, leaving 10 bases of the junction unmatched. Germline CDR1 is SGHDT and CDR2 is YYEEEE. CDR3 sequence (DNA): TGTGCCAGCAAGGTACTAGCGGGGCCGATTTACTTC. It is translated as CASKVLAGPIYF.

This chain links TRBV25-1 with TRBJ1-4; D gene uncertain. Deletions cut 1 base from V and 0 bases from J, with 15 bases between. The CDR3 has 18 residues. Germline assignment: CDR1 MGHDK and CDR2 SYGVNS. The CDR3 region is CASSEWGGRQATNEKLFF. CDR3 DNA sequence: TGTGCCAGCAGTGAATGGGGAGGGAGGCAAGCAACTAATGAAAAACTGTTTTTT.

This clone appeared a single time. The gene calls are TRBV28 and TRBJ2-1; D possibly corresponds to TRBD2 (6 bases). Trimming cost V 5 bases and J 3 bases, with 26 bases left between them. Per the germline V gene, CDR1 is MDHEN and CDR2 is SYDVKM. This CDR3 comprises 19 residues. CDR3: CASSRMGIVAVLDYNEQFF. DNA of the CDR3: TGTGCCAGCAGTCGTATGGGCATTGTAGCGGTACTAGACTACAATGAGCAGTTCTTC. The complete variable domain, with remaining parts taken from reference TRBV28 and TRBJ2-1, reads DVKVTQSSRYLVKRTGEKVFLECVQDMDHENMFWYRQDPGLGLRLIYFSYDVKMKEKGDIPEGYSVSREKKERFSLILESASTNQTSMYLCASSRMGIVAVLDYNEQFFGPGTRLTVL.

J is TRBJ1-4 and V is TRBV28, with TRBD1 as a possible D gene (5 bases). The germline V gene encodes CDR1 MDHEN and CDR2 SYDVKM. The CDR3 has 13 residues. The V and J ends lost 1 base and 14 bases respectively, with 14 bases between them. The CDR3 DNA sequence: TGTGCCAGCAGTTTATTGCGGGAGGGGTGGCTGTTTTTT. Translating it yields CASSLLREGWLFF.

With respect to this clone: Additional DNA sequences in this sample encode the identical CDR3. This chain links TRBV6-5 with TRBJ2-7, with D hard to call. Looked up from germline, CDR1 is MNHEY and CDR2 is SVGAGI. V shed 5 bases and J shed 3 bases, with 5 bases lying between them. The CDR3 is made up of 11 amino acids. As DNA, the CDR3 is TGTGCCAGCAGTGGCAGCTACGAGCAGTACTTC. The encoded protein is CASSGSYEQYF.

This chain uses TRBV6-1 with TRBJ1-5; no reliable D call. V dropped 4 bases and J dropped 4 bases, with 11 bases sitting between them. Germline loops: CDR1 MNHNS, CDR2 SASEGT. The CDR3 length is 14 residues. The CDR3 loop reads CASSGPGLNQPQHF. Written as DNA, the CDR3 is TGTGCCAGCAGTGGTCCAGGACTGAATCAGCCCCAGCATTTT.

For this clone: This sample also contains other DNA sequences that code for the same CDR3. The V gene is TRBV5-1, the J gene TRBJ2-3; the D gene is possibly TRBD2 (6 bases). Germline V CDR1 and CDR2: SGHRS, YFSETQ. The CDR3 is 14 residues long. The germline V and J ends were trimmed by 2 bases and 1 base, with 8 bases remaining between them. CDR3 region: CASSFAGRTDTQYF. The CDR3 DNA follows: TGCGCCAGCAGCTTTGCGGGACGCACAGATACGCAGTATTTT.

The rearrangement uses TRBV18 and TRBJ2-1; possibly TRBD1 for D (5 bases). CDR3 length: 16 residues. Germline V gene sequence: CDR1 KGHSH, CDR2 LQKENI. The germline V and J ends were trimmed by 2 bases and 8 bases, with 19 bases remaining between them. The chain's CDR3 is CASSPSVGRVMDEQFF. The CDR3 region has the DNA TGTGCCAGCTCACCATCGGTGGGCAGGGTCATGGATGAGCAGTTCTTC.

This clone has only one observation. The rearrangement uses TRBV5-4 and TRBJ2-2; TRBD2 matches at 15 bases. CDR1 is SGHNT, CDR2 YYREEE, per germline (reference sequence). V lost 4 bases and J lost 5; bases outside the gene matches: 6. This CDR3 is 17 amino acids long. The CDR3 bases are TGTGCCAGCAGCGGGGGACTAGCGGGAGGAATAACCGGGGAGCTGTTTTTT. It yields the protein CASSGGLAGGITGELFF.

DNA of the CDR3: TGTGCCAGCAGTTTACGGCCAGGGGGTGCCTATGGCTACACCTTC. It translates to CASSLRPGGAYGYTF. V usage is TRBV6-5 and J usage is TRBJ1-2; 7 positions match TRBD1. Unmatched junction bases numbered 9, after V lost 4 bases and J lost 4 bases. Germline lookup yields CDR1 MNHEY and CDR2 SVGAGI. CDR3 size: 15 residues.

V gene TRBV11-2 combines with J gene TRBJ1-1; D is unclear. V was clipped by 7 bases and J by 2 bases, with 14 bases between them. Germline loops: CDR1 SGHAT, CDR2 FQNNGV. The CDR3 covers 14 residues. CDR3 sequence reads: CASTSTGLNTEAFF. CDR3 nucleotides: TGTGCCAGCACATCCACCGGACTTAACACTGAAGCTTTCTTT.

The chain carries TRBV11-2 and TRBJ2-1; the D is unclear. CDR1 and CDR2 from the germline V gene are SGHAT and FQNNGV. The CDR3 is made up of 15 amino acids. The V gene lost 5 bases and the J gene lost 4 bases, with 15 bases spanning the gap. CDR3 sequence (DNA): TGTGCCAGCAGCCCCACTTATGGGGTATACAATGAGCAGTTCTTC. Residues: CASSPTYGVYNEQFF.

V gene TRBV7-9 combines with J gene TRBJ2-7, with D uncertain. The CDR3 has 12 residues. From germline, CDR1 is SEHNR and CDR2 FQNEAQ (reference sequence). The V gene lost 3 bases and the J gene lost 3 bases, with 6 bases spanning the gap. The CDR3 DNA is TGTGCCAGCAGCTTGAGCTTCTACGAGCAGTACTTC. Its translation: CASSLSFYEQYF.

The chain is built from TRBV5-4 and TRBJ2-5; D call uncertain. Germline values: CDR1 SGHNT, CDR2 YYREEE (reference sequence). CDR3 length: 12 amino acids. Trimming removed 3 bases from V and 4 bases from J, with 7 bases in between. The CDR3, as DNA: TGTGCCAGCAGCTCTGCCCTAGAGACCCAGTACTTC. This encodes CASSSALETQYF.

This chain joins TRBV29-1 and TRBJ2-1; the match to TRBD2 covers 12 bases. The length of the CDR3 is 15 residues. With V trimmed by 1 base and J by 9 bases, 7 bases remained unmatched. Germline-derived CDR1 and CDR2 are SQVTM and ANQGSEA. Here the CDR3 reads CSVEARLAGAGEQFF. In DNA form, the CDR3 reads TGCAGCGTTGAAGCTAGACTAGCGGGAGCCGGTGAGCAGTTCTTC.

About this clone: Other DNA sequences within the sample encode an identical CDR3. This rearrangement joins TRBV11-2 to TRBJ2-3, with TRBD2 identical over 7 bases. The CDR3 has 15 amino acids. J gave up 1 base and V 1 base, and 2 bases lay outside the gene matches. Per germline, CDR1 SGHAT and CDR2 FQNNGV. CDR3 DNA: TGTGCCAGCAGCTTAGGCGGGAGCGGCACAGATACGCAGTATTTT. This sequence encodes CASSLGGSGTDTQYF.